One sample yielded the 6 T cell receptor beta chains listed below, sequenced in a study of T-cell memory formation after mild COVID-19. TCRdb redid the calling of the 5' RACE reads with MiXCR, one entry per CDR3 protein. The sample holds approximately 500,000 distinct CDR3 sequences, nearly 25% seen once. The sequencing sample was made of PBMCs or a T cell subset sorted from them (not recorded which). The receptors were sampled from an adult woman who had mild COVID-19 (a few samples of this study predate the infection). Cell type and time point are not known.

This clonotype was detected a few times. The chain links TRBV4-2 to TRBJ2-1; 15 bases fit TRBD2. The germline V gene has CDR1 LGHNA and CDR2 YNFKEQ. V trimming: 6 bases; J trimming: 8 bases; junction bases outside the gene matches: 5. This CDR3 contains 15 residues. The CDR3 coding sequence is TGTGCCAGCAGACCGGGACTAGCGGGAGGCGATGAGCAGTTCTTC. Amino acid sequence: CASRPGLAGGDEQFF.

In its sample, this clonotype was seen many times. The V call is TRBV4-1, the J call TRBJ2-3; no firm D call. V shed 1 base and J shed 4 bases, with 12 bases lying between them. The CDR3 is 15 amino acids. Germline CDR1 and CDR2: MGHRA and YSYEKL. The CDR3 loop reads CASSQVNPSPDTQYF. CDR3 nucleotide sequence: TGCGCCAGCAGCCAAGTGAATCCGAGCCCAGATACGCAGTATTTT.

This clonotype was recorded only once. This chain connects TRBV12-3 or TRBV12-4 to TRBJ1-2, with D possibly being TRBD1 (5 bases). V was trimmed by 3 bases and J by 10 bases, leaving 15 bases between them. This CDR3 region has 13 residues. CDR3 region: CASSLGTRGAYTF. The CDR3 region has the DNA TGTGCCAGCAGTTTGGGGACCCGAGGGGCCTACACCTTC.

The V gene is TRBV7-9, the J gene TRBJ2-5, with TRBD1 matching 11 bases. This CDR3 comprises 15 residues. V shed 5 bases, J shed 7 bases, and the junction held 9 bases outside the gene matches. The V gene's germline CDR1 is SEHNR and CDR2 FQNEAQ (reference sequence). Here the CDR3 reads CASSQSRGTGGTQYF. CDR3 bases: TGTGCCAGCAGCCAGTCGCGCGGGACAGGGGGGACCCAGTACTTC. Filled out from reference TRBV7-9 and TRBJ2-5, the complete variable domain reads DTGVSQNPRHKITKRGQNVTFRCDPISEHNRLYWYRQTLGQGPEFLTYFQNEAQLEKSRLLSDRFSAERPKGSFSTLEIQRTEQGDSAMYLCASSQSRGTGGTQYFGPGTRLLVL.

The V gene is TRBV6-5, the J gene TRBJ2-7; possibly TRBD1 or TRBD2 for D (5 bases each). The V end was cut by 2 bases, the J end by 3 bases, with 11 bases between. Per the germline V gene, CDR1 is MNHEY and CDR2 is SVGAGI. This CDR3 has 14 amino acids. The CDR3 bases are TGTGCCAGCAGTTACGCCGCAGGGAGCTACGAGCAGTACTTC. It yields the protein CASSYAAGSYEQYF.

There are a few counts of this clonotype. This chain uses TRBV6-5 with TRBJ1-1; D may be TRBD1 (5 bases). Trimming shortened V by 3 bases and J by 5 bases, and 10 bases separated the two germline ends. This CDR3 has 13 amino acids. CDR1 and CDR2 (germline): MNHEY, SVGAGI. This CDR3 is CASSYQGWTEAFF. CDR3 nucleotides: TGTGCCAGCAGTTATCAGGGATGGACTGAAGCTTTCTTT.